The clone carrying this T cell receptor (beta chain) showed up many times. The antigen is undetermined. Construction of the TCR beta libraries employed iRepertoire HTBI primers in conjunction with Arm-PCR of CDR3 regions. MiXCR, applied by TCRdb to the multiplex PCR reads, yields one record per CDR3 protein. The table includes 350,000 to 450,000 distinct CDR3 sequences, 20% detected once. Time point: persistent/refractory GD, antithyroid drugs over 5 years with positive TRAb. From RNA extracted from PBMCs, the TCR library was made. EDTA tubes received approximately 9 milliliters of collected peripheral blood. Germline CDR1 is SNHLY and CDR2 is FYNNEI. V lost 7 bases and J 4 bases, leaving 19 bases between the germline ends. The CDR3 contains 15 residues. The source of the sample is a study of regulatory T cells in long-lasting Graves disease. General study results and limits: Those with persistent disease had in common more public clonotypes (about 3,000) than new patients (roughly 930). The study found lower TCR diversity in persistent Graves' patients than in newly diagnosed ones. It is possible that accuracy was reduced by the small size of the sample.

Material: peripheral blood mononuclear cells (PBMCs), obtained when the disease was refractory, from a patient treated with antithyroid drugs. The source of this sequence is a female donor with Graves disease. The rearrangement uses TRBV2 and TRBJ1-1, with a weak D call TRBD1 (6 bases). CDR3 region: CASTDRSESGTEAFF. CDR3 DNA sequence: TGTGCCAGCACCGACAGGTCTGAATCCGGCACTGAAGCTTTCTTT. The full variable domain, completed using reference TRBV2 and TRBJ1-1, is EPEVTQTPSHQVTQMGQEVILRCVPISNHLYFYWYRQILGQKVEFLVSFYNNEISEKSEIFDDQFSVERPDGSNFTLKIRSTKLEDSAMYFCASTDRSESGTEAFFGQGTRLTVV.